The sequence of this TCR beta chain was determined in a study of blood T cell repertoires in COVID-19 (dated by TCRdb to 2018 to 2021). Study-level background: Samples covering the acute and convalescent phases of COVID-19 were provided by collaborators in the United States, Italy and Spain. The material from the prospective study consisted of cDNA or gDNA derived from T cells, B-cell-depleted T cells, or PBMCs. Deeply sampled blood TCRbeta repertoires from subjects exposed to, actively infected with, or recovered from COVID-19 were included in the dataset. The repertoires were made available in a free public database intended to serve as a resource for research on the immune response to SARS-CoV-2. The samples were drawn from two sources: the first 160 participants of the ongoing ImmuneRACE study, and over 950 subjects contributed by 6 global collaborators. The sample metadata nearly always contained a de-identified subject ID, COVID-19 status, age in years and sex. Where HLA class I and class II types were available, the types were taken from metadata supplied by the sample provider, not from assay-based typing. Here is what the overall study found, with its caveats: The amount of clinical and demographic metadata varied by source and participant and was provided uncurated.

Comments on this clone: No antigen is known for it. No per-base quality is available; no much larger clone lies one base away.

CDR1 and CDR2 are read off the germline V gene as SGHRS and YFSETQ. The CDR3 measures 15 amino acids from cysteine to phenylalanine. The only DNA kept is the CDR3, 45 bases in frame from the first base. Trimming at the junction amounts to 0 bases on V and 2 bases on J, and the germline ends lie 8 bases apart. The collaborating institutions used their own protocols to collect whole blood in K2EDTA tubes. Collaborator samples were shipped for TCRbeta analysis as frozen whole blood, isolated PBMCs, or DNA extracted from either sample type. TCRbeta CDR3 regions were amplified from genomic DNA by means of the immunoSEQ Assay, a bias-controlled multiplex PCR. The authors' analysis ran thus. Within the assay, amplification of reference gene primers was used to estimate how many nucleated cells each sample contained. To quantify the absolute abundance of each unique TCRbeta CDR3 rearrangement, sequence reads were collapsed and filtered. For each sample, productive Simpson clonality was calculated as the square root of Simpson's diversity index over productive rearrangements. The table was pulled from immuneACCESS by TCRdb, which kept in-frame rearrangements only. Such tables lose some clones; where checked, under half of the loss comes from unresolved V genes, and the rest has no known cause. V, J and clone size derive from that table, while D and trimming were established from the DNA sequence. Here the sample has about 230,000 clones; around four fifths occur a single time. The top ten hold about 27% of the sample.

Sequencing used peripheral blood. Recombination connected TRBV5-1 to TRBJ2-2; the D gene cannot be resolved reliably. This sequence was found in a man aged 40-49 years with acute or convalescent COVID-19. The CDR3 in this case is CASSLDSINTGELFF. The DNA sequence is TGCGCCAGCAGCTTGGATAGCATTAACACCGGGGAGCTGTTTTTT.